This entry is about one TCR beta chain. Its antigen specificity is not known. No quality values exist for individual bases; no much larger clone is one base distant. TCRbeta CDR3 regions were amplified from genomic DNA using the immunoSEQ Assay, a bias-controlled multiplex PCR. Per the authors' processing: The number of nucleated cells in each sample was estimated from the amplification of reference gene primers within the assay. To quantify the absolute abundance of each unique TCRbeta CDR3 rearrangement, sequence reads were collapsed and filtered. For each sample, productive Simpson clonality was calculated by taking the square root of Simpson's diversity index across productive rearrangements. Sourced from immuneACCESS, this table was stored by TCRdb with only in-frame sequences that have V and J called. A share of the clones is absent; for the studies checked, an unresolved V gene accounts for under half, and the remainder has no known explanation. The V and J calls and the clone size are those of that table, but D and trimming were determined from the DNA. This sample has about 150,000 clones in its table, and 80% of those were observed once. Approximately 0.5% of the sample belongs to the ten largest clones.

The data were obtained in a study of blood T cell repertoires in COVID-19 (dated by TCRdb to 2018 to 2020). General notes on the study: Samples from collaborators originated in the United States, Italy and Spain and spanned both the acute and convalescent phases of COVID-19. The repertoires were made available in a free public database intended to serve as a resource for research on the immune response to SARS-CoV-2. The samples were drawn from the first 160 participants of the ongoing ImmuneRACE study and from more than 1,000 subjects provided by 6 global collaborators. Deeply sampled blood TCRbeta repertoires from subjects exposed to, actively infected with, or recovered from COVID-19 were included in the dataset. Where HLA class I and class II types were available, the types were taken from metadata supplied by the sample provider, not from assay-based typing. The prospective study material was composed of cDNA or gDNA derived from T cells, B-cell-depleted T cells, or PBMCs. Sample metadata almost always included a de-identified subject ID, COVID-19 status, age in years and sex. Beyond this particular receptor, the publication reports: The quantity of clinical and demographic metadata differed by source and by participant and was supplied without curation.

Collaborating institutions collected whole blood in K2EDTA tubes following their own protocols. For TCRbeta analysis, collaborators shipped samples as frozen whole blood, isolated PBMCs, or DNA extracted from either of those sample types. CDR1 SGHTA and CDR2 FQGNSA were looked up in the germline V gene. V lost 3 bases and J lost 0 bases, and the count of bases not matched to a germline gene is 11. Spanning cysteine to phenylalanine, the CDR3 consists of 19 amino acids. The read is trimmed to its CDR3 DNA, 57 bases read in frame from base 1. This TCR was sampled from a man aged 55 to 70 with acute or convalescent COVID-19. The rearrangement combines TRBV7-2 with TRBJ2-6; 7 junctional bases match TRBD1. Input material: peripheral blood. The DNA sequence follows: TGTGCCAGCAGCTTCAGACAGGGATCATCAGGCTCTGGGGCCAACGTCCTGACTTTC. The resulting protein is CASSFRQGSSGSGANVLTF.